Following are 27 T cell receptor beta chains from one sample sequenced in a study of T cells after posttransplantation cyclophosphamide. Cells defined as naive were viable CD3+CD4+ or CD3+CD8+ and CCR7+CD45RA+CD45RO-CD95-CD27+CD28+. Some clones are missing from TCRdb's copy, which holds only in-frame ones; the method was immunoSEQ multiplex PCR. Among more than 30,000 clones listed, 85% to 95% were seen once. The specimen sequenced was naive CD4+ T cells sorted from PBMCs. The receptors here all came from a woman aged 55-70 years in good health, CMV-negative, and a related stem cell transplant donor.

V gene TRBV6-5 combines with J gene TRBJ1-6; TRBD1 might be the D (6 bases). The length of the CDR3 is 15 residues. Trimming removed 1 base at V and 5 bases at J, with 9 bases between. Germline loops: CDR1 MNHEY, CDR2 SVGAGI. CDR3 nucleotide sequence: TGTGCCAGCAGTTACTTTGGACAGAATAATTCACCCCTCCACTTT. Its translation is CASSYFGQNNSPLHF.

This clone has just a few counts. The rearrangement joins TRBV7-9 to TRBJ1-1; 8 bases line up with TRBD1. Trimming at V came to 5 bases and at J to 0 bases, leaving 8 bases not matched to a gene. Per the germline V gene, CDR1 is SEHNR and CDR2 is FQNEAQ (reference sequence). The CDR3 runs 16 residues. The CDR3 reads CASSPQGAGMNTEAFF. The CDR3 DNA sequence: TGTGCCAGCAGCCCCCAGGGGGCGGGGATGAACACTGAAGCTTTCTTT.

This clone appeared once. V usage is TRBV18 and J usage is TRBJ2-5; maybe TRBD2 (6 bases). The CDR3 length is 14 residues. V was pared by 4 bases and J by 3 bases, with 12 bases between. Per germline, CDR1 KGHSH and CDR2 LQKENI. As DNA, the CDR3 is TGTGCCAGCTCACAGAGGACGGGGGAAGAGACCCAGTACTTC. Its translation: CASSQRTGEETQYF.

V usage is TRBV7-2 and J usage is TRBJ2-2; possibly TRBD2 for D (6 bases). Trimming removed 5 bases from V and 4 bases from J, with 17 bases in between. The germline gives CDR1 SGHTA, CDR2 FQGNSA. The CDR3 length is 16 residues. CDR3 nucleotide sequence: TGTGCCAGCAGCCGCCGACTAGATCCTGGCACCGGGGAGCTGTTTTTT. The encoded protein is CASSRRLDPGTGELFF.

The V call is TRBV2, the J call TRBJ1-5; 9 bases line up with TRBD1. Germline lookup yields CDR1 SNHLY and CDR2 FYNNEI. V was clipped by 6 bases and J by 4 bases; unmatched bases: 10. CDR3 length: 16 amino acids. CDR3 protein: CASSPQGARENQPQHF. The CDR3 DNA reads as TGTGCCAGCAGCCCACAGGGGGCCCGGGAGAATCAGCCCCAGCATTTT.

The chain carries TRBV19 and TRBJ2-7; 7 positions agree with TRBD1. This CDR3 comprises 13 residues. CDR1 is LNHDA, CDR2 SQIVND, per germline (reference sequence). Germline trimming cut 5 bases from V and 6 bases from J; bases unmatched to any gene: 7. In DNA, the CDR3 is TGTGCCAGTAGTGCAGGGACAGAGAGCGAGCAGTACTTC. Its protein is CASSAGTESEQYF.

The chain links TRBV7-2 to TRBJ1-1; TRBD1 agrees at 9 bases. Germline values: CDR1 SGHTA, CDR2 FQGNSA. The CDR3 totals 16 residues. V trimming: 4 bases; J trimming: 2 bases; junction bases outside the gene matches: 8. CDR3 amino acids: CASSSDRGSANTEAFF. The CDR3 DNA is TGTGCCAGCAGCTCCGACAGGGGGAGCGCTAACACTGAAGCTTTCTTT.

V is TRBV10-3 and J is TRBJ2-1; D is perhaps TRBD1 (5 bases). Germline assignment: CDR1 ENHRY and CDR2 SYGVKD. V lost 5 bases and J 7 bases, leaving 9 bases between the germline ends. CDR3 length: 12 residues. CDR3 coding DNA: TGTGCCATCAGTCCGACAGAGAATGAGCAGTTCTTC. It specifies CAISPTENEQFF.

The sample holds one count of this clone. CDR3 nucleotide sequence: TGTGCCAGCAGTTTAAGGTGGCTATCCCCCAGGTCTGAGCAGTTCTTC. Translation gives CASSLRWLSPRSEQFF. The chain couples TRBV27 to TRBJ2-1; D remains ambiguous. From germline, CDR1 is MNHEY and CDR2 SMNVEV (reference sequence). The CDR3 sequence is 16 residues long. V lost 2 bases and J 9 bases, leaving 20 bases between the germline ends.

The chain couples TRBV7-6 to TRBJ2-7, with 9 bases fitting TRBD1. The CDR3 runs to 15 residues. Germline CDR1 SGHVS, CDR2 FNYEAQ. Losses at the gene ends were 5 bases for V and 3 bases for J; bases not matched to a gene: 8. The CDR3 coding sequence is TGTGCCAGCAGCCCTCCTGGGACAGGGTTCTACGAGCAGTACTTC. Its protein product is CASSPPGTGFYEQYF.

The chain recombines TRBV5-4 with TRBJ2-7; the match to TRBD2 covers 8 bases. The V segment lost 4 bases and the J segment 7 bases; nucleotides outside the gene matches: 10. This CDR3 is built from 14 residues. The V gene's germline CDR1 is SGHNT and CDR2 YYREEE (reference sequence). The CDR3 DNA is TGTGCCAGCAGCCCGGGGGGGATCTACAAAGAGCAGTACTTC. Translating it yields CASSPGGIYKEQYF.

The chain recombines TRBV10-2 with TRBJ1-5; 7 bases fit TRBD1. The CDR3 consists of 15 residues. Per germline, CDR1 WSHSY and CDR2 SAAADI. With 2 bases clipped from V and 1 base from J, the junction kept 2 bases outside the gene matches. The DNA of the CDR3 is TGCGCCAGCAGTGAGAAGGGACAGAGCAATCAGCCCCAGCATTTT. This encodes CASSEKGQSNQPQHF.

The chain links TRBV7-2 to TRBJ1-2; possible D gene TRBD1, 5 bases. The V end lost 3 bases, the J end lost 3 bases, and 11 bases lay between the germline ends. The CDR3 runs 14 residues. Germline V gene lookup returns CDR1 SGHTA and CDR2 FQGNSA. This CDR3 is CASSFKGQYYGYTF. The CDR3 DNA follows: TGTGCCAGCAGCTTTAAAGGACAATACTATGGCTACACCTTC.

This clone is a singleton in its sample. The CDR3 sequence is CASSGPSGGQNTGELFF. The CDR3 nucleotides read TGTGCCAGCAGCGGTCCTAGCGGGGGGCAGAACACCGGGGAGCTGTTTTTT. The rearrangement links TRBV5-4 to TRBJ2-2; 11 bases line up with TRBD2. Germline V gives CDR1 SGHNT, CDR2 YYREEE (reference sequence). This CDR3 region has 17 residues. The V segment lost 4 bases and the J segment 1 base; nucleotides outside the gene matches: 6.

The chain carries TRBV2 and TRBJ1-2, with D possibly being TRBD1 (6 bases). CDR1 and CDR2 (germline): SNHLY, FYNNEI. This CDR3 contains 15 residues. V lost 4 bases and J lost 7, with 19 bases in between. The CDR3 nucleotides read TGTGCCAGCAGTGGGCCCCAGGGGAGTCTCGGTGGCTACACCTTC. It is translated as CASSGPQGSLGGYTF.

The rearrangement links TRBV5-6 to TRBJ2-2, with 13 nucleotides matching TRBD2. V was pared by 3 bases and J by 0 bases, with 2 bases of the junction left unmatched. CDR1 and CDR2 from the germline V gene are SGHDT and YYEEEE. The CDR3 has 17 residues. CDR3 bases: TGTGCCAGCAGCTGGGGACTAGCGGGGACGAACACCGGGGAGCTGTTTTTT. It specifies CASSWGLAGTNTGELFF.

This chain joins TRBV5-4 and TRBJ2-7; 10 nucleotides agree with TRBD1. Germline V gene sequence: CDR1 SGHNT, CDR2 YYREEE (reference sequence). CDR3 length: 15 residues. V was clipped by 3 bases and J by 5 bases; unmatched bases: 8. The DNA of the CDR3 is TGTGCCAGCAGCTCCCGGGACAGGGGTTTCGACGAGCAGTACTTC. Protein: CASSSRDRGFDEQYF.

The chain recombines TRBV6-5 with TRBJ1-4; D is unresolved. The CDR3 is 14 amino acids. Germline-derived CDR1 and CDR2 are MNHEY and SVGAGI. V was clipped by 2 bases and J by 3 bases, with 7 bases between them. CDR3 region: CASSYGPANEKLFF. The DNA of the CDR3 is TGTGCCAGCAGTTACGGCCCCGCTAATGAAAAACTGTTTTTT.

The chain has TRBV9 and TRBJ2-7; TRBD2 agrees at 8 bases. The CDR3 contains 15 residues. Trimming removed 2 bases from V and 2 bases from J; junction bases left unmatched: 6. Germline V gene lookup returns CDR1 SGDLS and CDR2 YYNGEE. The CDR3 reads CASSVSGSPTYEQYF. The CDR3 coding sequence is TGTGCCAGCAGCGTCAGCGGGAGCCCTACCTACGAGCAGTACTTC.

This clone occurred a few times. The rearrangement uses TRBV7-6 and TRBJ1-3; 9 bases line up with TRBD1. Unmatched junction bases numbered 2, after V lost 2 bases and J lost 0 bases. The CDR3 loop spans 16 amino acids. Germline V CDR1 and CDR2: SGHVS, FNYEAQ. The chain's CDR3 is CASSLRQGVSGNTIYF. The CDR3, as DNA: TGTGCCAGCAGCTTACGACAGGGGGTCTCTGGAAACACCATATATTTT.

This rearrangement joins TRBV9 to TRBJ2-7; TRBD1 is a possible D gene (6 bases). The CDR3 runs to 14 residues. The V and J ends lost 3 bases and 6 bases respectively, with 16 bases between them. Germline CDR1 is SGDLS and CDR2 is YYNGEE. Here the CDR3 reads CASSGLAGVGEQYF. CDR3 nucleotides: TGTGCCAGCAGCGGTCTGGCAGGGGTGGGCGAGCAGTACTTC.

This chain connects TRBV6-1 to TRBJ1-4; a weak D match, TRBD1 (6 bases). Looked up from germline, CDR1 is MNHNS and CDR2 is SASEGT. The V end was cut by 0 bases, the J end by 14 bases, with 16 bases between. The CDR3 runs to 14 residues. CDR3 region: CASSEATLGQTLFF. CDR3 in DNA: TGTGCCAGCAGTGAAGCTACACTCGGACAGACCCTGTTTTTT.

This clone was seen a single time. The CDR3 sequence: CASNADYPFVKNEQFF. In DNA form, the CDR3 reads TGTGCCAGCAACGCGGACTACCCTTTTGTGAAGAATGAGCAGTTCTTC. The chain links TRBV7-2 to TRBJ2-1, with a tentative D call TRBD2 (6 bases). With 7 bases removed from V and 7 bases from J, the gap between germline ends came to 23 bases. Germline CDR1 is SGHTA and CDR2 is FQGNSA. The CDR3 contains 16 residues.

The chain joins TRBV29-1 to TRBJ2-1, with D possibly matching TRBD1 (6 bases). V dropped 6 bases and J dropped 0 bases, with 12 bases sitting between them. The CDR3 spans 14 residues. Germline-derived CDR1 and CDR2 are SQVTM and ANQGSEA. Written as DNA, the CDR3 is TGCAGCGTACAGGGCCTTAGCTCCTACAATGAGCAGTTCTTC. As protein: CSVQGLSSYNEQFF.

The CDR3 region is CASSLIGRGTGELFF. CDR3 in DNA: TGTGCCAGCAGCTTGATCGGTCGGGGCACCGGGGAGCTGTTTTTT. The chain carries TRBV5-6 and TRBJ2-2, with D possibly TRBD2 on 5 matching bases. Germline CDR1 is SGHDT and CDR2 is YYEEEE. The CDR3 contains 15 residues. V was shortened by 1 base and J by 4 bases, with 11 bases between the two germline ends.

The V call is TRBV4-2, the J call TRBJ1-2; D ambiguous. The germline gives CDR1 LGHNA, CDR2 YNFKEQ. This CDR3 spans 14 amino acids. The V end was cut by 1 base, the J end by 7 bases, with 13 bases between. CDR3 sequence: CASSQVGTRGGYTF. CDR3 sequence (DNA): TGTGCCAGCAGCCAAGTCGGAACAAGAGGTGGCTACACCTTC.

This sequence joins TRBV7-9 and TRBJ2-2; the match to TRBD2 covers 8 bases. Germline V lookup: CDR1 SEHNR, CDR2 FQNEAQ (reference sequence). Trimming took 4 bases from V and 6 from J; bases not matched to a gene: 4. The CDR3 runs 14 residues. The CDR3 region is CASSSRGGPGELFF. The CDR3 DNA reads as TGTGCCAGCAGCTCCCGGGGGGGCCCCGGGGAGCTGTTTTTT. The whole variable domain, filled in from reference TRBV7-9 and TRBJ2-2, reads DTGVSQNPRHKITKRGQNVTFRCDPISEHNRLYWYRQTLGQGPEFLTYFQNEAQLEKSRLLSDRFSAERPKGSFSTLEIQRTEQGDSAMYLCASSSRGGPGELFFGEGSRLTVL.